This entry describes one TCR beta chain. No antigen is known for it. This CDR3 is built from 15 residues. V gave up 5 bases and J gave up 6 bases, with 18 bases separating them. A second about 7 to 11 cycle PCR used barcoded and J-beta primers. Each cDNA molecule, via a template-switch adaptor with 12 random nucleotides, was tagged. TCRdb re-called the 5' RACE reads with MiXCR, one entry per CDR3 protein. The table includes around 1.7 million distinct CDR3 sequences, roughly 27% detected once. The entry originates in a study of blood T cells in healthy people across ages. Notes on the study in general: Long-lived donors exceeded aged donors in naive CD4+ cells and diversity.

The rearrangement uses TRBV12-3 or TRBV12-4 and TRBJ2-3, with D possibly TRBD1 on 6 matching bases. The source of this sequence is a woman in her 30s in good health. Input material: blood. CDR3 amino acids: CASSHSGEKTDTQYF. The CDR3 nucleotides read TGTGCCAGCAGTCACTCAGGGGAGAAAACGGATACGCAGTATTTT.